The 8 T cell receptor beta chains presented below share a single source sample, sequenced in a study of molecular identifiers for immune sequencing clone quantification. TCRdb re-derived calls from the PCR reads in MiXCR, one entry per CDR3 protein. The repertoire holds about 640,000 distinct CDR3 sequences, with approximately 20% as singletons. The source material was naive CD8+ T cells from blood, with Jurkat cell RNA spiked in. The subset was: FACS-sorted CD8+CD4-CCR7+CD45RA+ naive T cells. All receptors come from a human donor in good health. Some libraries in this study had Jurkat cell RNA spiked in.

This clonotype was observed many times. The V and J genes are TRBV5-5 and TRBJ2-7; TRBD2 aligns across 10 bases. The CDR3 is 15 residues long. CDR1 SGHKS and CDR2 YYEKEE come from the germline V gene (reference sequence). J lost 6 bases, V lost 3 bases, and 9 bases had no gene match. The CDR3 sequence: CASSSSGGGRGEQYF. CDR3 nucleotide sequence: TGTGCCAGCAGCTCTAGCGGGGGCGGACGCGGCGAGCAGTACTTC.

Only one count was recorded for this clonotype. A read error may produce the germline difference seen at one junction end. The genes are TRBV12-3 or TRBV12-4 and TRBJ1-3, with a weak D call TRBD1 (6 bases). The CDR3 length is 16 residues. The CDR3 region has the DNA TGTGACAGCAGTCCTGACCGGGACACCGTACGAAACACCATATATTTT. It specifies CDSSPDRDTVRNTIYF.

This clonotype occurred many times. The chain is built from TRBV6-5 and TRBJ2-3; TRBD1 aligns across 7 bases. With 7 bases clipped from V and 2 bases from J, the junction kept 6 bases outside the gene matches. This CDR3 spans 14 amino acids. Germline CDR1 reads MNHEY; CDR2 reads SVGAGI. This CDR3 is CASTLTGNTDTQYF. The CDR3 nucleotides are TGTGCCAGCACCTTGACAGGGAACACAGATACGCAGTATTTT.

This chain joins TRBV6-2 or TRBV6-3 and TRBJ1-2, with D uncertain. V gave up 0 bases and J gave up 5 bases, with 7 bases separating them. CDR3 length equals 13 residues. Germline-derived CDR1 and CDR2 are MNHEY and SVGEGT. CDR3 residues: CASSYSAAYGYTF. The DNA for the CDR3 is TGTGCCAGCAGTTACTCGGCAGCTTATGGCTACACCTTC.

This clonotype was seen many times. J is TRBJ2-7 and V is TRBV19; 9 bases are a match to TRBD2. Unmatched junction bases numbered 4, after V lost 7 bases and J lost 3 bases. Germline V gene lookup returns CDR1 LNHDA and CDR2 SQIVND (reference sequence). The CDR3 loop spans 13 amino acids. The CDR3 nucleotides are TGTGCCAGTACAGCGGGGGGCTACTACGAGCAGTACTTC. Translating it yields CASTAGGYYEQYF. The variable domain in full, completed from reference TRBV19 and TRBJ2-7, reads DGGITQSPKYLFRKEGQNVTLSCEQNLNHDAMYWYRQDPGQGLRLIYYSQIVNDFQKGDIAEGYSVSREKKESFPLTVTSAQKNPTAFYLCASTAGGYYEQYFGPGTRLTVT.

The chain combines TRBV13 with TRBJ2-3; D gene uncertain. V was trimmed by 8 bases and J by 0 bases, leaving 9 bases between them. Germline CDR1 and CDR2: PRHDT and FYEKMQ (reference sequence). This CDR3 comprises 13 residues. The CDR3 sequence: CASLEGSTDTQYF. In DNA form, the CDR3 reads TGTGCCAGCCTCGAAGGGAGCACAGATACGCAGTATTTT.

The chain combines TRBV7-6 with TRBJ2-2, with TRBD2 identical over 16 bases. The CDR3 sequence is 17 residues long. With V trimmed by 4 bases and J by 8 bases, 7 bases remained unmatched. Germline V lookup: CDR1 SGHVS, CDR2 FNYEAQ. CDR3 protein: CASSSIGTSGRAGELFF. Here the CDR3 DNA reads TGTGCCAGCAGCTCAATCGGGACTAGCGGGAGGGCTGGGGAGCTGTTTTTT.

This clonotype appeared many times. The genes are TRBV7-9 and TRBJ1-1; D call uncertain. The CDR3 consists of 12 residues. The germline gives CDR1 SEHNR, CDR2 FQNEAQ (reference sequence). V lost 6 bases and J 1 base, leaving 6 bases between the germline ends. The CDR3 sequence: CASRPSNTEAFF. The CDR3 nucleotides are TGTGCCAGCAGGCCCTCGAACACTGAAGCTTTCTTT. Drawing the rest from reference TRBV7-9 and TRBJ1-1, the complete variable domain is DTGVSQNPRHKITKRGQNVTFRCDPISEHNRLYWYRQTLGQGPEFLTYFQNEAQLEKSRLLSDRFSAERPKGSFSTLEIQRTEQGDSAMYLCASRPSNTEAFFGQGTRLTVV.